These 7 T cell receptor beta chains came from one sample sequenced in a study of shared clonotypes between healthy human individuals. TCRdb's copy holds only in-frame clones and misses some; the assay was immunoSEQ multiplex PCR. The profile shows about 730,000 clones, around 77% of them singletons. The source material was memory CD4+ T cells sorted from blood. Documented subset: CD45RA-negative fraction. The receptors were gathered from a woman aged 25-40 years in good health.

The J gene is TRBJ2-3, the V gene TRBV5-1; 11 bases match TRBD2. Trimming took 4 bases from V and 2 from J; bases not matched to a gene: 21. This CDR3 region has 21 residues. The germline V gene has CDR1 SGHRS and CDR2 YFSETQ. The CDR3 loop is CASSRKIPGQTTSGTTDTQYF. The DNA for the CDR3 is TGCGCCAGCAGCCGCAAGATTCCGGGACAGACGACTAGCGGGACCACAGATACGCAGTATTTT. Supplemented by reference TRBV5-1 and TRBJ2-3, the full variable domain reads KAGVTQTPRYLIKTRGQQVTLSCSPISGHRSVSWYQQTPGQGLQFLFEYFSETQRNKGNFPGRFSGRQFSNSRSEMNVSTLELGDSALYLCASSRKIPGQTTSGTTDTQYFGPGTRLTVL.

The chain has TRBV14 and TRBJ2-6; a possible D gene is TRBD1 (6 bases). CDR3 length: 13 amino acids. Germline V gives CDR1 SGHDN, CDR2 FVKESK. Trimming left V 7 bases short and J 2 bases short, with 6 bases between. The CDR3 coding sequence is TGTGCCAGCACAGGGGCTGGGGCCAACGTCCTGACTTTC. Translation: CASTGAGANVLTF. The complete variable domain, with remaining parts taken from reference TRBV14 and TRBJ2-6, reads EAGVTQFPSHSVIEKGQTVTLRCDPISGHDNLYWYRRVMGKEIKFLLHFVKESKQDESGMPNNRFLAERTGGTYSTLKVQPAELEDSGVYFCASTGAGANVLTFGAGSRLTVL.

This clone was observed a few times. The CDR3 DNA follows: TGTGCCAGCAGCCCCCGGGAAGCCCGCACAGATACGCAGTATTTT. Translating gives CASSPREARTDTQYF. J is TRBJ2-3 and V is TRBV5-4; tentatively, D is TRBD2 (5 bases). Germline-derived CDR1 and CDR2 are SGHNT and YYREEE (reference sequence). The CDR3 sequence is 15 residues long. Trimming stripped 4 bases from V and 1 base from J, with 13 bases between.

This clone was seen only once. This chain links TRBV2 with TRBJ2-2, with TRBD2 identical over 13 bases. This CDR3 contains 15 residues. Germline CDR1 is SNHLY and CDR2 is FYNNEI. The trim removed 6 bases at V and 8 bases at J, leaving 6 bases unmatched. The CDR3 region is CASRRLAGGWGELFF. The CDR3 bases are TGTGCCAGCAGGAGACTAGCGGGAGGTTGGGGGGAGCTGTTTTTT.

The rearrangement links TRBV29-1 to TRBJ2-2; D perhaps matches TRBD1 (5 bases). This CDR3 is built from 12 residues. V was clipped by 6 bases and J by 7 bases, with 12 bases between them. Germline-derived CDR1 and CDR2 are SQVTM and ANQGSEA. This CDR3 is CSVDQGDGELFF. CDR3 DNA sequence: TGCAGCGTAGATCAGGGCGACGGGGAGCTGTTTTTT.

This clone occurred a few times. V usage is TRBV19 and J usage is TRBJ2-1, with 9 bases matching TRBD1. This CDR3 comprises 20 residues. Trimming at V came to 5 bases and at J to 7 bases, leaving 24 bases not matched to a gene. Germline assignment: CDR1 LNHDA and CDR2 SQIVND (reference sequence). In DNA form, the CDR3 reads TGTGCCAGTAGTCCCACCCTCGACAGCGGGACAGGGTTTTTTATAAATGAGCAGTTCTTC. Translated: CASSPTLDSGTGFFINEQFF.

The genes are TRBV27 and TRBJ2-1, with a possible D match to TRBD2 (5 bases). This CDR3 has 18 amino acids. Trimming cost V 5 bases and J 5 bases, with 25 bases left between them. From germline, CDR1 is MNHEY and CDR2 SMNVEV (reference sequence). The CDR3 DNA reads TGTGCCAGCAGTCCAATCACTAAAACCCAGAGCGGAGACAATGAGCAGTTCTTC. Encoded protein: CASSPITKTQSGDNEQFF.